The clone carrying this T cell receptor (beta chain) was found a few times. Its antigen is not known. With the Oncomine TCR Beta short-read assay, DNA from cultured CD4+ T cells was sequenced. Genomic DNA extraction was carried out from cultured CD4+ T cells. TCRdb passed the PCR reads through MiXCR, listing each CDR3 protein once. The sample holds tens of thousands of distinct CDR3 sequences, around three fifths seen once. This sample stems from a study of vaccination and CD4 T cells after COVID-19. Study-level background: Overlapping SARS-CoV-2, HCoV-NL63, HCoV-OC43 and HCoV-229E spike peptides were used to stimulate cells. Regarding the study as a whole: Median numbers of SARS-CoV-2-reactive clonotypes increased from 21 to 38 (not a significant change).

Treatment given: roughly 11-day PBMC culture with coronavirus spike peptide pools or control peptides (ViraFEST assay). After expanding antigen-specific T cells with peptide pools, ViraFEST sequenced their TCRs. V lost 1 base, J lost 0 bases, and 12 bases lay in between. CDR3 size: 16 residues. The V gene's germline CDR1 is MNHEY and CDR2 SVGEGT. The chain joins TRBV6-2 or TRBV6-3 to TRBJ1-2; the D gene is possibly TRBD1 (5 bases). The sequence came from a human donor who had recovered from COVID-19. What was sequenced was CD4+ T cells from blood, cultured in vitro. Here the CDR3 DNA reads TGTGCCAGCAGTTACTGGGACGGATCAGCTAACTATGGCTACACCTTC. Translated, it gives CASSYWDGSANYGYTF.